These 18 T cell receptor beta chains share one sample of origin, sequenced in a study of blood T cell repertoires in COVID-19. TCRdb's table, derived via immunoSEQ multiplex PCR, lists solely in-frame clones and lacks some. The repertoire includes 11,000 or so clones, more than 65% of them detected once, and 5% to 6.5% sits in the top ten. Sequenced input: peripheral blood. These receptors came from a man between 60 and 75 years old with COVID-19, enrolled during active disease.

V usage is TRBV10-3 and J usage is TRBJ1-4; 7 bases line up with TRBD1. CDR1 and CDR2 from the germline V gene are ENHRY and SYGVKD. V trimming: 6 bases; J trimming: 5 bases; junction bases outside the gene matches: 6. The CDR3 contains 14 residues. The CDR3 coding sequence is TGTGCCATCAGAAGACAGGGACCAAATGAAAAACTGTTTTTT. It yields the protein CAIRRQGPNEKLFF.

This clone was found a few times. The chain is built from TRBV9 and TRBJ1-3; 9 bases agree with TRBD1. The CDR3 extends over 15 amino acids. Germline V CDR1 and CDR2: SGDLS, YYNGEE. V lost 3 bases to trimming and J lost 4 bases; unmatched junction nucleotides: 5. For the CDR3, the DNA is TGTGCCAGCAGCGCGACAGGGGGAGGAGGAAACACCATATATTTT. This translates into CASSATGGGGNTIYF.

This clone was observed a few times. V gene TRBV12-5 combines with J gene TRBJ1-6; 9 bases line up with TRBD1. J was trimmed by 14 bases and V by 2 bases; bases with no gene match: 10. Germline CDR1 LGHNT, CDR2 FRNRAP. The CDR3 covers 15 residues. This CDR3 is CASGLSGTGSKTLHF. Here the CDR3 DNA reads TGTGCTAGTGGTTTGTCCGGGACAGGGTCCAAAACCCTCCACTTT.

The rearrangement uses TRBV4-2 and TRBJ1-2; weak D call: TRBD1 (6 bases). This CDR3 has 16 amino acids. Germline lookup yields CDR1 LGHNA and CDR2 YNFKEQ. With 4 bases removed from V and 0 bases from J, the gap between germline ends came to 15 bases. The CDR3 is CASSPRTVFSNYGYTF. In DNA, the CDR3 is TGTGCCAGCAGCCCCCGGACAGTCTTTTCTAACTATGGCTACACCTTC.

In this sample, this clone is medium-sized (0.01 to 0.1%). This sequence joins TRBV24-1 and TRBJ1-1; possibly TRBD1 for D (5 bases). V gave up 2 bases and J gave up 4 bases, with 19 bases separating them. CDR1 is KGHDR, CDR2 SFDVKD, per germline. The CDR3 loop spans 17 amino acids. CDR3 sequence reads: CATSDSTPDSPGTEAFF. The CDR3 DNA follows: TGTGCCACCAGTGATTCAACCCCTGACAGCCCGGGCACTGAAGCTTTCTTT.

The chain uses TRBV9 and TRBJ1-1, with 9 positions matching TRBD1. The germline V gene encodes CDR1 SGDLS and CDR2 YYNGEE. The CDR3 contains 15 residues. J was trimmed by 7 bases and V by 0 bases; bases with no gene match: 7. CDR3 loop: CASSVESDRGYEAFF. The CDR3 nucleotides are TGTGCCAGCAGCGTAGAGTCGGACAGGGGATATGAAGCTTTCTTT.

This clone has a handful of counts. This chain uses TRBV2 with TRBJ1-1; TRBD1 matches 9 bases. The germline CDR1 and CDR2 sequences are SNHLY and FYNNEI. The CDR3 totals 14 residues. V lost 5 bases and J lost 4; bases outside the gene matches: 5. This CDR3 is CASSSPGQGTEAFF. The CDR3 nucleotides read TGTGCCAGCAGTAGCCCGGGACAGGGCACTGAAGCTTTCTTT. Full variable domain (missing parts from reference TRBV2 and TRBJ1-1): EPEVTQTPSHQVTQMGQEVILRCVPISNHLYFYWYRQILGQKVEFLVSFYNNEISEKSEIFDDQFSVERPDGSNFTLKIRSTKLEDSAMYFCASSSPGQGTEAFFGQGTRLTVV.

The genes are TRBV2 and TRBJ1-2, with TRBD1 identical over 8 bases. Germline V gene data show CDR1 as SNHLY and CDR2 as FYNNEI. J gave up 7 bases and V 0 bases, and 7 bases lay outside the gene matches. The CDR3 covers 15 residues. This chain's CDR3 is CASSEALQGAIGYTF. In DNA, the CDR3 is TGTGCCAGCAGTGAAGCGTTGCAGGGGGCAATTGGCTACACCTTC.

V and J are TRBV5-8 and TRBJ2-1; a weak D match, TRBD1 (6 bases). Germline CDR1 SGHTS, CDR2 YDEGEE. This CDR3 is built from 14 residues. V gave up 3 bases and J gave up 3 bases, with 10 bases separating them. In DNA form, the CDR3 reads TGTGCCAGCAGCTCCTGGACAGTCTACAATGAGCAGTTCTTC. It encodes CASSSWTVYNEQFF.

Only a few counts were recorded for this clone. The chain couples TRBV5-8 to TRBJ1-1, with 8 bases that match TRBD1. This CDR3 region has 15 residues. In germline, CDR1 is SGHTS, CDR2 YDEGEE. Trimming at V came to 3 bases and at J to 1 base, leaving 5 bases not matched to a gene. CDR3 region: CASSSYRGKNTEAFF. The DNA for the CDR3 is TGTGCCAGCAGCTCGTACAGGGGGAAGAACACTGAAGCTTTCTTT. Using reference TRBV5-8 and TRBJ1-1 for the parts outside the CDR3, the full variable domain is EAGVTQSPTHLIKTRGQQATLRCSPISGHTSVYWYQQALGLGLQFLLWYDEGEERNRGNFPPRFSGRQFPNYSSELNVNALELEDSALYLCASSSYRGKNTEAFFGQGTRLTVV.

This clone appeared once. V usage is TRBV3-1 (or the pseudogene TRBV3-2) and J usage is TRBJ1-2; no clear D gene. Trimming left V 3 bases short and J 0 bases short, with 5 bases between. Germline assignment: CDR1 LGHDT and CDR2 YNNKEL (reference sequence). CDR3 length: 13 amino acids. Here the CDR3 DNA reads TGTGCCAGCAGCCAGGGCACTAACTATGGCTACACCTTC. As protein: CASSQGTNYGYTF.

The chain has TRBV27 and TRBJ2-3, with D tentatively TRBD1 (5 bases). This CDR3 has 15 residues. The ends were cut back, 6 bases at V and 6 bases at J, with 19 bases in the middle. CDR1 is MNHEY, CDR2 SMNVEV, per germline (reference sequence). CDR3 residues: CASRGLRQGADTQYF. CDR3 coding DNA: TGTGCCAGCAGGGGTTTGAGGCAGGGTGCCGATACGCAGTATTTT.

This clone was observed a few times. This sequence joins TRBV6-6 and TRBJ2-2; D may be TRBD1 (5 bases). V lost 4 bases and J lost 4, with 13 bases in between. CDR1 is MNHNY, CDR2 SVGAGI, per germline (reference sequence). This CDR3 is 15 amino acids long. The CDR3 sequence is CASSLRRDSTGELFF. The CDR3 DNA reads as TGTGCCAGCAGTTTACGACGCGACAGCACCGGGGAGCTGTTTTTT.

This chain connects TRBV29-1 to TRBJ2-2; 10 nucleotides match TRBD2. The CDR3 runs 17 residues. The V gene's germline CDR1 is SQVTM and CDR2 ANQGSEA. V lost 6 bases, J lost 0 bases, and 10 bases stayed unmatched. The CDR3 reads CSVPGLARGTNTGELFF. The CDR3 DNA sequence: TGCAGCGTCCCGGGACTAGCGAGAGGGACGAACACCGGGGAGCTGTTTTTT.

This clone was seen a few times. The chain carries TRBV4-3 and TRBJ2-3; D is ambiguous. The germline V gene encodes CDR1 LGHNA and CDR2 YSLEER. The length of the CDR3 is 13 residues. Between the trimmed V and J ends, which lost 1 base and 3 bases, there was a span of 5 bases. In DNA form, the CDR3 reads TGCGCCAGCAGCCAAGTTCAGACAGATACGCAGTATTTT. Translating it yields CASSQVQTDTQYF.

The rearrangement joins TRBV12-3 or TRBV12-4 to TRBJ1-2; possible D gene TRBD1, 5 bases. Trimming took off 3 bases at V and 5 bases at J, with 10 bases between the two ends. The CDR3 runs 13 residues. CDR3: CASSFAGPYGYTF. The CDR3 bases are TGTGCCAGCAGTTTCGCAGGGCCTTATGGCTACACCTTC.

The J gene is TRBJ2-7, the V gene TRBV20-1, with 10 nucleotides matching TRBD2. Germline-derived CDR1 and CDR2 are DFQATT and SNEGSKA (reference sequence). The CDR3 totals 15 residues. Trimming at V came to 3 bases and at J to 4 bases, leaving 9 bases not matched to a gene. CDR3 in amino acids: CSASGQREGKYEQYV. DNA for the CDR3: TGCAGTGCTAGTGGACAGCGGGAGGGTAAATACGAGCAGTACGTC.

The chain couples TRBV6-5 to TRBJ2-1, with D maybe TRBD2 (5 bases). The CDR3 has 14 amino acids. V shed 5 bases and J shed 1 base, with 9 bases lying between them. CDR1 MNHEY and CDR2 SVGAGI come from the germline V gene. CDR3 sequence reads: CASSLTGSYNEQFF. The CDR3 coding sequence is TGTGCCAGCAGTCTCACGGGGTCCTACAATGAGCAGTTCTTC.